These 29 T cell receptor beta chains came from one sample sequenced in a study of human T cells and chemical hapten exposure. One entry per CDR3 protein results from TCRdb running MiXCR on the RACE reads. Of 90,000 to 140,000 distinct CDR3 sequences listed, less than 45% are singletons. This sample's time point: patch test 3, about 24 weeks after DPC sensitization. Treatment indicated: therapeutic diphenylcyclopropenone sensitization with weekly scalp DPC. The material was whole blood, obtained in connection with sensitization to the hapten diphenylcyclopropenone (DPC). The receptors originated from a man aged 40-49 years with alopecia areata. Some clones in this sample may be carry-over from other donors' samples.

This sequence joins TRBV14 and TRBJ2-5; a weak D match, TRBD1 (5 bases). Trimming left V 4 bases short and J 4 bases short, with 16 bases between. The CDR3 extends over 15 amino acids. Germline V gene sequence: CDR1 SGHDN, CDR2 FVKESK. Here the CDR3 reads CASSPKTDPRETQYF. DNA of the CDR3: TGTGCCAGCAGCCCGAAGACAGACCCTCGAGAGACCCAGTACTTC.

This chain uses TRBV7-9 with TRBJ2-2, with D possibly being TRBD1 or TRBD2 (5 bases each). The CDR3 consists of 15 residues. Trimming shortened V by 5 bases and J by 6 bases, and 16 bases separated the two germline ends. CDR1 is SEHNR, CDR2 FQNEAQ, per germline (reference sequence). CDR3 nucleotides: TGTGCCAGCAGCCAAATTCAGGGAGCGGCCGGGGAGCTGTTTTTT. Translation: CASSQIQGAAGELFF.

This chain links TRBV5-1 with TRBJ2-3; the D is unclear. The CDR3 has 12 residues. V lost 0 bases and J 6 bases, leaving 5 bases between the germline ends. Germline V gene sequence: CDR1 SGHRS, CDR2 YFSETQ. The CDR3 sequence: CASSLEVDTQYF. The DNA of the CDR3 is TGCGCCAGCAGCTTGGAGGTGGATACGCAGTATTTT. The full variable domain, its missing parts supplied by reference TRBV5-1 and TRBJ2-3, is KAGVTQTPRYLIKTRGQQVTLSCSPISGHRSVSWYQQTPGQGLQFLFEYFSETQRNKGNFPGRFSGRQFSNSRSEMNVSTLELGDSALYLCASSLEVDTQYFGPGTRLTVL.

This chain uses TRBV3-1 with TRBJ2-3; D might be TRBD2 (6 bases). Germline-derived CDR1 and CDR2 are LGHDT and YNNKEL (reference sequence). Trimming took 4 bases from V and 7 from J, leaving 15 bases between them. The length of the CDR3 is 14 residues. The CDR3 nucleotides are TGTGCCAGCAGCCCGGGACTGGCAAGTAATACGCAGTATTTT. The encoded protein is CASSPGLASNTQYF.

The rearrangement uses TRBV4-2 and TRBJ2-3, with D possibly matching TRBD2 (6 bases). With 4 bases removed from V and 2 bases from J, the gap between germline ends came to 19 bases. This CDR3 has 17 amino acids. Germline V gives CDR1 LGHNA, CDR2 YNFKEQ. Here the CDR3 DNA reads TGTGCCAGCAGCCTGACTGGAACCGGACTATCCACAGATACGCAGTATTTT. Protein sequence: CASSLTGTGLSTDTQYF.

The chain has TRBV12-3 or TRBV12-4 and TRBJ1-1; the D gene is possibly TRBD1 (6 bases). Trimming pared 3 bases from V and 1 base from J, leaving 9 bases between. The CDR3 spans 14 residues. The CDR3 sequence is CASSFPGENTEAFF. CDR3 DNA: TGTGCCAGCAGTTTCCCAGGGGAGAACACTGAAGCTTTCTTT.

The rearrangement joins TRBV3-1 to TRBJ2-3; 10 bases fit TRBD2. From germline, CDR1 is LGHDT and CDR2 YNNKEL (reference sequence). The CDR3 length is 16 residues. V lost 1 base to trimming and J lost 3 bases; unmatched junction nucleotides: 4. The CDR3 here is CASSQGAGGPTDTQYF. CDR3 coding DNA: TGTGCCAGCAGCCAAGGAGCGGGAGGGCCGACAGATACGCAGTATTTT.

This rearrangement joins TRBV4-2 to TRBJ2-3; 7 nucleotides match TRBD2. The V and J ends lost 0 bases and 3 bases, in that order; junction bases with no gene match: 3. CDR3 length: 15 amino acids. The germline V gene encodes CDR1 LGHNA and CDR2 YNFKEQ. The CDR3 DNA follows: TGTGCCAGCAGCCAAGATACAGCGGGAACAGATACGCAGTATTTT. This gives the protein CASSQDTAGTDTQYF.

The chain uses TRBV11-1 and TRBJ2-1, with 11 bases lining up with TRBD2. This CDR3 is built from 16 residues. Trimming at V came to 1 base and at J to 7 bases, leaving 6 bases not matched to a gene. Germline CDR1 and CDR2: SGHAT and FQDESV (reference sequence). The DNA for the CDR3 is TGTGCCAGCAGCTTAGGCACTAGCGGGAGTGAAAATGAGCAGTTCTTC. Translating it yields CASSLGTSGSENEQFF.

This clonotype has only a few counts. This chain connects TRBV7-2 to TRBJ2-5; perhaps TRBD1 as D (6 bases). The CDR3 totals 14 residues. V lost 5 bases and J lost 5, with 15 bases in between. From germline, CDR1 is SGHTA and CDR2 FQGNSA. The CDR3 reads CASSPRQVVETQYF. CDR3 nucleotides: TGTGCCAGCAGCCCCCGACAGGTTGTGGAGACCCAGTACTTC.

This clonotype appeared a few times. The J gene is TRBJ1-2, the V gene TRBV24-1; maybe TRBD1 (5 bases). Germline CDR1 KGHDR, CDR2 SFDVKD. Trimming removed 0 bases at V and 5 bases at J, with 9 bases between. The CDR3 spans 14 residues. The CDR3 reads CATSDLSRQYGYTF. Written as DNA, the CDR3 is TGTGCCACCAGTGATTTGAGCAGACAGTATGGCTACACCTTC.

The chain employs TRBV5-1 and TRBJ2-4; D not resolved. CDR1 is SGHRS and CDR2 is YFSETQ in the germline V gene. This CDR3 spans 15 amino acids. Trimming removed 0 bases at V and 8 bases at J, with 15 bases between. The CDR3 protein is CASSLGSYTQDIQYF. The CDR3 bases are TGCGCCAGCAGCTTGGGGTCATATACCCAGGACATTCAGTACTTC.

The gene calls are TRBV21-1 and TRBJ2-3; the DNA was not compared with TRBD2, the D call given in the table. TRBV21-1 represents a pseudogene. This CDR3 has 18 residues. CDR3 sequence reads: CASSKVRRLPICTDTQYF. For the CDR3, the DNA is TGTGCCAGCAGCAAAGTGAGGAGACTCCCGATTTGCACAGATACGCAGTATTTT.

This clonotype was seen only a few times. V usage is TRBV6-5 and J usage is TRBJ2-7; tentatively, D is TRBD2 (6 bases). The CDR3 runs 15 residues. Germline CDR1 reads MNHEY; CDR2 reads SVGAGI. V was clipped by 3 bases and J by 4 bases, with 16 bases between them. CDR3 residues: CASSYSNGGLYEQYF. CDR3 DNA: TGTGCCAGCAGTTATTCCAATGGAGGGCTTTACGAGCAGTACTTC.

This chain joins TRBV5-5 and TRBJ1-6; D gene unclear. V lost 0 bases to trimming and J lost 9 bases, with 4 bases between them. This CDR3 comprises 12 residues. Germline CDR1 reads SGHKS; CDR2 reads YYEKEE (reference sequence). The CDR3, as DNA: TGTGCCAGCAGCTTGGGGCCTTCACCCCTCCACTTT. Translated, it gives CASSLGPSPLHF.

V and J are TRBV6-5 and TRBJ1-1; tentatively, D is TRBD1 (5 bases). Trimming left V 0 bases short and J 6 bases short, with 17 bases between. Germline-derived CDR1 and CDR2 are MNHEY and SVGAGI. This CDR3 is 16 amino acids long. The CDR3 sequence is CASSYSGQTRRAEAFF. The CDR3 nucleotides read TGTGCCAGCAGTTACTCGGGGCAAACAAGGCGGGCTGAAGCTTTCTTT.

The chain carries TRBV12-3 or TRBV12-4 and TRBJ2-7; D gene ambiguous. The CDR3 is made up of 12 amino acids. Trimming cost V 5 bases and J 4 bases, with 9 bases left between them. CDR3 in DNA: TGTGCCAGCAGTCAACAGAGGTACGAGCAGTACTTC. Amino acid sequence: CASSQQRYEQYF.

This clonotype was counted only a few times. The CDR3 DNA follows: TGTGCCATCAGTGGAGGGGCTAATGTGGGGTACGACAATGAGCAGTTCTTC. This encodes CAISGGANVGYDNEQFF. This sequence joins TRBV10-3 and TRBJ2-1; D assignment may be TRBD1 or TRBD2 (5 bases each). The CDR3 consists of 17 residues. V lost 4 bases and J 5 bases, leaving 21 bases between the germline ends. Germline CDR1 is ENHRY and CDR2 is SYGVKD.

The chain employs TRBV6-5 and TRBJ1-4; D not certain. The CDR3 spans 15 residues. The V end lost 2 bases, the J end lost 0 bases, and 7 bases lay between the germline ends. Germline lookup yields CDR1 MNHEY and CDR2 SVGAGI. The DNA of the CDR3 is TGTGCCAGCAGTTACGACACTACAACTAATGAAAAACTGTTTTTT. This translates into CASSYDTTTNEKLFF.

The V gene is TRBV18, the J gene TRBJ1-2; 8 bases agree with TRBD1. The CDR3 runs to 14 residues. Unmatched junction bases numbered 4, after V lost 3 bases and J lost 4 bases. Germline CDR1 is KGHSH and CDR2 is LQKENI. In DNA form, the CDR3 reads TGTGCCAGCTCACCGGGGGACAGGATCTATGGCTACACCTTC. Translated: CASSPGDRIYGYTF.

This clonotype was observed a few times. The gene calls are TRBV7-9 and TRBJ2-7; TRBD2 aligns across 7 bases. There are 14 residues in the CDR3. The germline gives CDR1 SEHNR, CDR2 FQNEAQ (reference sequence). Trimming at V came to 3 bases and at J to 7 bases, leaving 9 bases not matched to a gene. The CDR3 is CASSFSGNLGEQYV. In DNA, the CDR3 is TGTGCCAGCAGCTTCAGCGGGAACCTAGGAGAGCAGTACGTC.

This clonotype was counted a few times. The J gene is TRBJ2-3, the V gene TRBV28, with a possible D match to TRBD2 (5 bases). The CDR3 has 12 residues. The ends were cut back, 5 bases at V and 6 bases at J, with 9 bases in the middle. The germline gives CDR1 MDHEN, CDR2 SYDVKM. CDR3 in amino acids: CASSPLGDTQYF. CDR3 sequence (DNA): TGTGCCAGCAGTCCACTAGGGGATACGCAGTATTTT.

This clonotype was recorded a few times. The chain is built from TRBV20-1 and TRBJ2-5; TRBD1 is a possible D gene (5 bases). Looked up from germline, CDR1 is DFQATT and CDR2 is SNEGSKA (reference sequence). V was pared by 2 bases and J by 2 bases, with 6 bases between. The CDR3 is made up of 12 amino acids. The chain's CDR3 is CSARQGQETQYF. DNA for the CDR3: TGCAGTGCTAGACAGGGACAAGAGACCCAGTACTTC.

The genes are TRBV6-2 or TRBV6-3 and TRBJ2-3; D remains unclear. This CDR3 contains 11 residues. With 7 bases removed from V and 3 bases from J, the gap between germline ends came to 5 bases. The germline V gene encodes CDR1 MNHEY and CDR2 SVGEGT. DNA of the CDR3: TGTGCCAGCACCAAAACAGATACGCAGTATTTT. Encoded protein: CASTKTDTQYF.

The chain has TRBV5-1 and TRBJ2-1; D uncertain. Germline-derived CDR1 and CDR2 are SGHRS and YFSETQ. This CDR3 region has 15 residues. V was cut by 0 bases and J by 6 bases, with 13 bases left in between. The CDR3 DNA follows: TGCGCCAGCAGCTTGGCCGGTCCGACCACCAATGAGCAGTTCTTC. Amino acids: CASSLAGPTTNEQFF.

The rearrangement links TRBV28 to TRBJ2-1; 7 bases fit TRBD2. Germline loops: CDR1 MDHEN, CDR2 SYDVKM. After removal of 2 bases from V and 14 bases from J, the junction contained 9 bases not matched to a gene. CDR3 length equals 13 residues. The CDR3 sequence is CASSLIQRDQEFF. CDR3 in DNA: TGTGCCAGCAGTTTAATCCAGCGGGACCAGGAGTTCTTC.

This clonotype appeared once. The chain uses TRBV3-1 and TRBJ2-3; a possible D gene is TRBD2 (6 bases). The CDR3 has 14 amino acids. Per germline, CDR1 LGHDT and CDR2 YNNKEL (reference sequence). V was trimmed by 1 base and J by 7 bases, leaving 12 bases between them. CDR3 sequence (DNA): TGTGCCAGCAGCCAAGGCCGGGAGCTTTATACGCAGTATTTT. This codes for CASSQGRELYTQYF.

This sequence joins TRBV6-1 and TRBJ2-4, with D unresolved. CDR1 is MNHNS and CDR2 is SASEGT in the germline V gene. V was trimmed by 9 bases and J by 12 bases, leaving 18 bases between them. The CDR3 sequence is 12 residues long. CDR3 sequence: CASLLTAPHQYF. Here the CDR3 DNA reads TGTGCCAGTTTATTGACCGCCCCCCATCAGTACTTC.

The table lists this clonotype with a few counts. The chain links TRBV6-6 to TRBJ1-5, with 8 bases lining up with TRBD1. The V gene end was trimmed by 6 bases and the J gene end by 6 bases; junction bases not matched to a gene: 10. The germline gives CDR1 MNHNY, CDR2 SVGAGI (reference sequence). This CDR3 spans 15 amino acids. DNA for the CDR3: TGTGCCAGCAGGAAACAGGGGGATCTTGGTCAGCCCCAGCATTTT. Its protein is CASRKQGDLGQPQHF.